This record covers a single TCR beta chain. Its antigen is as yet unknown. Each CDR3 protein gets one entry after TCRdb re-called the 5' RACE reads with MiXCR. The sample has 500,000 or so distinct CDR3 sequences, about 5.4% seen once. This record comes from a study of CD8 T cells in ankylosing spondylitis. Regarding the study as a whole: Matched synovial fluid from ankylosing spondylitis patients was reported to be enriched for disease-linked clones. There was a TCR beta motif, made of eight highly homologous variants, that appeared characteristic of ankylosing spondylitis blood. Certain motif variants had earlier appeared in reactive arthritis synovial fluid and blood. With a CD8+ phenotype, disease-linked clones were relatively rare in peripheral blood.

The germline V gene encodes CDR1 MDHEN and CDR2 SYDVKM. The CDR3 is 15 residues long. Trimming left V 5 bases short and J 0 bases short, with 13 bases between. The receptor was isolated from a male donor with ankylosing spondylitis. Sequencing input: blood, either unsorted or a sorted T cell fraction (not recorded which). The gene calls are TRBV28 and TRBJ2-5; D ambiguous. The CDR3 nucleotides are TGTGCCAGCAGTGGCCGAACACTGTACCAAGAGACCCAGTACTTC. The encoded protein is CASSGRTLYQETQYF.